The TCR beta chain described here comes from a study of CD8 T cells in ankylosing spondylitis. The CDR3 extends over 16 amino acids. V dropped 1 base and J dropped 1; count of bases not matched to a gene: 5. CDR1 is KGHDR, CDR2 SFDVKD, per germline. One entry per CDR3 protein, called by TCRdb with MiXCR from the 5' RACE reads. The sample has hundreds of thousands of distinct CDR3 sequences, roughly 27% seen once. Findings and caveats of the study: What seemed typical of ankylosing spondylitis blood was a TCR beta motif built from about 8 highly homologous variants. From matched ankylosing spondylitis synovial fluid, disease-linked clones were reportedly recovered at significantly enriched levels.

This clonotype appeared a few times. Its antigen is as yet unknown. Source material: blood, either unsorted or a sorted T cell fraction (not recorded which). The sequence was collected from a male donor with ankylosing spondylitis. This chain links TRBV24-1 with TRBJ2-5, with 7 bases aligning to TRBD1. The DNA of the CDR3 is TGTGCCACCAGTGATTTTGAGAGGGACAGCCAAGAGACCCAGTACTTC. As protein: CATSDFERDSQETQYF.